The clone carrying this T cell receptor (beta chain) was counted many times. Its antigen is currently unknown. The lymph nodes were axillary draining lymph nodes from breast cancer patients. The germline V gene has CDR1 MNHNS and CDR2 SASEGT. This CDR3 contains 15 residues. V lost 11 bases to trimming and J lost 0 bases; unmatched junction nucleotides: 10. This record comes from a study of breast tumors, draining lymph nodes, adjacent tissues. The study, taken as a whole, reports: Compared with basal-like, luminal-like tumors shared significantly more repertoire with nontumor tissue. Findings are consistent with lymph node origin and intratumoral expansion of most tumor T cells. Compared with lymph nodes, tumors were less diverse; compared with nontumor tissue, more. The lymph node origin of tumor T cells was framed as consistent with a hypothesis, not demonstrated.

TCRdb reprocessed the multiplex PCR reads with MiXCR, giving one entry per CDR3 protein. In the table there are 150,000 to 200,000 distinct CDR3 sequences, roughly a third of which are singletons. V is TRBV6-1 and J is TRBJ1-3, with 7 nucleotides matching TRBD1. Specimen: axillary lymph node tissue. The source of this sequence is a female donor with breast cancer. Some clones in this sample may be carry-over from other donors' samples. CDR3 nucleotide sequence: TGTGCCGGCCGGGACAGCGTCGCCTCTGGAAACACCATATATTTT. It translates to CAGRDSVASGNTIYF.